The clone carrying this TCR beta chain has a handful of counts. This sample was included in a study of blood T cells in healthy people across ages. The CDR3 loop spans 13 amino acids. CDR1 is MNHEY, CDR2 SVGAGI, per germline. V lost 3 bases and J lost 15; bases outside the gene matches: 9. A sample-barcoded 5' primer and a J-beta primer mix were used in a second PCR of roughly 7 to 12 cycles. TCRdb analysed the 5' RACE reads with MiXCR anew, one entry per CDR3 protein. The sample yields some 640,000 distinct CDR3 sequences, around 48% seen once. The chain couples TRBV6-5 to TRBJ2-1; 9 bases line up with TRBD2. The receptor was isolated from a woman in her fifties or sixties in good health. Source material: blood. CDR3 sequence: CASSYVPGLARFF. The CDR3 DNA follows: TGTGCCAGCAGTTATGTTCCGGGACTAGCAAGGTTCTTC.